These 18 T cell receptor beta chains came from one sample sequenced in a study of CD8 T cells in Susac syndrome. Random hexamers were used to reverse transcribe 0.5 to 1 ug of RNA. TCRdb reprocessed the immunoSEQ multiplex PCR reads via MiXCR and lists one record per CDR3 protein. The sample yields about 60,000 distinct CDR3 sequences, approximately 92% seen once. Material: CD8+ T cells from PBMCs. The receptors originated from a human donor in good health.

V gene TRBV6-5 combines with J gene TRBJ2-7, with D possibly being TRBD2 (6 bases). The V end was cut by 4 bases, the J end by 5 bases, with 12 bases between. The CDR3 covers 13 residues. Germline V gene sequence: CDR1 MNHEY, CDR2 SVGAGI. In DNA, the CDR3 is TGTGCCAGCAGTTTAGCGGAGCTGGACGAGCAGTACTTC. It specifies CASSLAELDEQYF.

The V call is TRBV11-2, the J call TRBJ2-5; 16 bases align to TRBD2. This CDR3 comprises 17 residues. Germline CDR1 and CDR2: SGHAT and FQNNGV. The V and J ends lost 3 bases and 5 bases, in that order; junction bases with no gene match: 6. The CDR3 DNA sequence: TGTGCCAGCAGCTTGGGGACTAGCGGGGGGGCAGACGAGACCCAGTACTTC. Protein: CASSLGTSGGADETQYF.

The CDR3 protein is CATSGGGGGYNEQFF. The CDR3 coding sequence is TGTGCCACCAGCGGGGGGGGCGGGGGTTACAATGAGCAGTTCTTC. The rearrangement uses TRBV15 and TRBJ2-1, with a weak D call TRBD2 (7 bases). V was clipped by 5 bases and J by 4 bases, with 15 bases between them. CDR3 length: 15 residues. In germline, CDR1 is LNHNV, CDR2 YYDKDF (reference sequence). Full variable domain (outside the CDR3, taken from reference TRBV15 and TRBJ2-1): DAMVIQNPRYQVTQFGKPVTLSCSQTLNHNVMYWYQQKSSQAPKLLFHYYDKDFNNEADTPDNFQSRRPNTSFCFLDIRSPGLGDTAMYLCATSGGGGGYNEQFFGPGTRLTVL.

The rearrangement uses TRBV10-3 and TRBJ2-3, with 8 bases lining up with TRBD2. CDR1 is ENHRY and CDR2 is SYGVKD in the germline V gene. This CDR3 is 14 amino acids long. V shed 10 bases and J 2 bases; nucleotides not matched to a gene: 8. CDR3 nucleotide sequence: TGTGCCAACTCGCGGGGGGACAACACAGATACGCAGTATTTT. It encodes CANSRGDNTDTQYF.

The CDR3 loop reads CASSHDPGLPNTGELFF. CDR3 sequence (DNA): TGTGCCAGCAGCCACGACCCGGGGTTACCGAACACCGGGGAGCTGTTTTTT. V usage is TRBV11-1 and J usage is TRBJ2-2; a possible D gene is TRBD2 (5 bases). CDR1 is SGHAT, CDR2 FQDESV, per germline (reference sequence). V shed 5 bases and J shed 0 bases, with 16 bases lying between them. There are 17 residues in the CDR3.

The chain couples TRBV12-3 or TRBV12-4 to TRBJ1-6; D remains unclear. The CDR3 contains 14 residues. V lost 4 bases and J lost 6, with 10 bases in between. This CDR3 is CASSSAASNSPLHF. The CDR3 DNA reads TGTGCCAGCAGTTCCGCCGCCAGTAATTCACCCCTCCACTTT.

The chain uses TRBV7-2 and TRBJ2-2; no clear D gene. Germline V gene sequence: CDR1 SGHTA, CDR2 FQGNSA. The CDR3 spans 11 residues. V gave up 5 bases and J gave up 7 bases, with 5 bases separating them. CDR3 DNA: TGTGCCAGCAGCCGAAGCGGGGAGCTGTTTTTT. This translates into CASSRSGELFF.

J is TRBJ1-6 and V is TRBV18; D is unclear. V lost 2 bases and J lost 6, with 14 bases in between. Germline lookup yields CDR1 KGHSH and CDR2 LQKENI. This CDR3 comprises 16 residues. Here the CDR3 reads CASSPAVQIPNSPLHF. The CDR3 coding sequence is TGTGCCAGCTCACCAGCGGTTCAGATCCCTAATTCACCCCTCCACTTT.

CDR3 sequence: CASGDRSAGYEQYF. In DNA form, the CDR3 reads TGCGCCAGCGGAGACAGATCCGCGGGCTACGAGCAGTACTTC. The V and J genes are TRBV10-2 and TRBJ2-7; D may correspond to TRBD1 or TRBD2 (5 bases each). V was cut by 8 bases and J by 3 bases, with 17 bases left in between. Per the germline V gene, CDR1 is WSHSY and CDR2 is SAAADI. This CDR3 has 14 residues.

J is TRBJ2-1 and V is TRBV5-1; possibly TRBD1 for D (5 bases). This CDR3 contains 15 residues. CDR1 is SGHRS, CDR2 YFSETQ, per germline. V was trimmed by 5 bases and J by 3 bases, leaving 15 bases between them. CDR3 nucleotide sequence: TGCGCCAGCAGTCAGGGTGGTTCGGTCTACAATGAGCAGTTCTTC. Protein product: CASSQGGSVYNEQFF.

V usage is TRBV5-4 and J usage is TRBJ2-7; TRBD1 or TRBD2 may be the D gene (5 bases each). Germline CDR1 and CDR2: SGHNT and YYREEE (reference sequence). Between the trimmed V and J ends, which lost 3 bases and 3 bases, there was a span of 16 bases. The CDR3 totals 15 residues. The CDR3 coding sequence is TGTGCCAGCAGCTCCCCCGGGGCAGAAGGCTACGAGCAGTACTTC. This encodes CASSSPGAEGYEQYF.

This chain uses TRBV3-1 with TRBJ1-2; D remains unclear. V lost 3 bases, J lost 8 bases, and 13 bases lay in between. Germline V gene lookup returns CDR1 LGHDT and CDR2 YNNKEL (reference sequence). The CDR3 runs to 13 residues. The CDR3 region is CASSQSWTEGYTF. The DNA of the CDR3 is TGTGCCAGCAGCCAGAGCTGGACGGAAGGCTACACCTTC.

This clonotype came up a few times. This rearrangement joins TRBV30 to TRBJ2-1; 9 bases fit TRBD1. With 4 bases clipped from V and 3 bases from J, the junction kept 10 bases outside the gene matches. Germline-derived CDR1 and CDR2 are GTSNPN and SVGIG (reference sequence). This CDR3 is built from 16 residues. In nucleotides, the CDR3 is TGTGCCTGGACCCGACCACGGGACAGGGTCTACAATGAGCAGTTCTTC. Its protein is CAWTRPRDRVYNEQFF.

CDR3 protein: CSVPGGHTQYF. The CDR3 DNA follows: TGCAGCGTCCCAGGGGGACATACGCAGTATTTT. The chain is built from TRBV29-1 and TRBJ2-3; 7 positions match TRBD1. This CDR3 has 11 amino acids. The germline gives CDR1 SQVTM, CDR2 ANQGSEA. Trimming at V came to 6 bases and at J to 7 bases, leaving 4 bases not matched to a gene.

V is TRBV10-3 and J is TRBJ1-2; the D is unclear. This CDR3 has 13 residues. V was trimmed by 3 bases and J by 5 bases, leaving 10 bases between them. Germline lookup yields CDR1 ENHRY and CDR2 SYGVKD. The CDR3 nucleotides read TGTGCCATCAGTGAAGGCGGGATGTATGGCTACACCTTC. It encodes CAISEGGMYGYTF.

This clonotype is a singleton in its sample. V usage is TRBV29-1 and J usage is TRBJ1-2; the D gene is possibly TRBD1 (5 bases). The ends were cut back, 1 base at V and 2 bases at J, with 11 bases in the middle. Per the germline V gene, CDR1 is SQVTM and CDR2 is ANQGSEA. The length of the CDR3 is 14 residues. CDR3 in DNA: TGCAGCGTTGAAGGCAAGGGACGGAACTATGGCTACACCTTC. Encoded protein: CSVEGKGRNYGYTF.

This clonotype was seen only once. The chain employs TRBV4-1 and TRBJ1-5; 7 bases match TRBD1. The V gene end was trimmed by 3 bases and the J gene end by 4 bases; junction bases not matched to a gene: 6. Germline assignment: CDR1 MGHRA and CDR2 YSYEKL. CDR3 length equals 15 residues. The CDR3 nucleotides read TGCGCCAGCAGCCAGGTCGACAGGGTAAATCAGCCCCAGCATTTT. Protein product: CASSQVDRVNQPQHF.

The V gene is TRBV28, the J gene TRBJ2-1; perhaps D is TRBD1 or TRBD2 (6 bases each). The germline V and J ends were trimmed by 3 bases and 4 bases, with 10 bases remaining between them. The CDR3 runs 14 residues. Germline-derived CDR1 and CDR2 are MDHEN and SYDVKM. The CDR3: CASSFRGVYNEQFF. CDR3 sequence (DNA): TGTGCCAGCAGTTTTAGGGGGGTGTACAATGAGCAGTTCTTC.